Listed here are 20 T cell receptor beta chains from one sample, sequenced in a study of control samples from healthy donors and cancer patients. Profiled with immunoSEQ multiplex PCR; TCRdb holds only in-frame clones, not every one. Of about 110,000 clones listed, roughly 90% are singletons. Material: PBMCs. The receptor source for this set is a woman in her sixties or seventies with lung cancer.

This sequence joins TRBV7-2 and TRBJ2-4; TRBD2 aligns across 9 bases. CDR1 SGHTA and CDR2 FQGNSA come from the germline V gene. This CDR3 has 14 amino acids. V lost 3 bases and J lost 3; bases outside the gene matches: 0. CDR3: CASSFSGGKNIQYF. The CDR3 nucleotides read TGTGCCAGCAGCTTTAGCGGGGGCAAAAACATTCAGTACTTC.

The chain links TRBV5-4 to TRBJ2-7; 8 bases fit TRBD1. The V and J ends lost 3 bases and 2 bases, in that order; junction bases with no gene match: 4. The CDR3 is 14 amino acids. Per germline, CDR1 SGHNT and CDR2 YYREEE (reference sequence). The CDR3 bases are TGTGCCAGCAGCTCTGGACAGGGACCCTACGAGCAGTACTTC. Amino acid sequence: CASSSGQGPYEQYF.

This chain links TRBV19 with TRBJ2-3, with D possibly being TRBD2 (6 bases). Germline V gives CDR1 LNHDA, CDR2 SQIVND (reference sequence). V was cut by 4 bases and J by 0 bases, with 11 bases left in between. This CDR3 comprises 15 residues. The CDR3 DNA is TGTGCCAGTAGTAACCCGGGGGACAGCACAGATACGCAGTATTTT. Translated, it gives CASSNPGDSTDTQYF.

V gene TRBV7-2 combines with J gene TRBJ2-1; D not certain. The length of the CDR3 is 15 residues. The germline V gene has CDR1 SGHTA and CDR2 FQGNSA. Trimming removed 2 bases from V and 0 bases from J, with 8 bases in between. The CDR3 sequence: CASSLTLGSYNEQFF. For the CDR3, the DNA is TGTGCCAGCAGCTTAACGTTAGGCTCCTACAATGAGCAGTTCTTC.

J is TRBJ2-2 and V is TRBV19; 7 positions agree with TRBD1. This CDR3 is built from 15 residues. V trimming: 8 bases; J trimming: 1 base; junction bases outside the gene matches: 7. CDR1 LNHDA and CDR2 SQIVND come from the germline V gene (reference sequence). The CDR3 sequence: CASREGALNTGELFF. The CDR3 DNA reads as TGTGCCAGTCGAGAGGGGGCCCTGAACACCGGGGAGCTGTTTTTT. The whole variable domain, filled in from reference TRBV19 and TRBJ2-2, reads DGGITQSPKYLFRKEGQNVTLSCEQNLNHDAMYWYRQDPGQGLRLIYYSQIVNDFQKGDIAEGYSVSREKKESFPLTVTSAQKNPTAFYLCASREGALNTGELFFGEGSRLTVL.

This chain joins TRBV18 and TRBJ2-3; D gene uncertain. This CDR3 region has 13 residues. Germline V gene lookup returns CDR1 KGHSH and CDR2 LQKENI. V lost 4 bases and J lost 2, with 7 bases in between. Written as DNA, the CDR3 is TGTGCCAGCTCACGGTCATACACAGATACGCAGTATTTT. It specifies CASSRSYTDTQYF.

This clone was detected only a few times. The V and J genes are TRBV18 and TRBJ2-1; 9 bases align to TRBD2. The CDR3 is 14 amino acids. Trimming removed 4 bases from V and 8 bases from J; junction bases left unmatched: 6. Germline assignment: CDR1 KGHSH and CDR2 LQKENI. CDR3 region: CASSLGLARDEQFF. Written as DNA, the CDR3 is TGTGCCAGCTCACTGGGACTAGCAAGAGATGAGCAGTTCTTC.

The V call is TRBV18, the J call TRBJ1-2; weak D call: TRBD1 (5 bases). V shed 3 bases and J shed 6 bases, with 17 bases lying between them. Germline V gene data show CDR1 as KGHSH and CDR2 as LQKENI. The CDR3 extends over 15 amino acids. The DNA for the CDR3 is TGTGCCAGCTCACCCCTAGAACTGACAGTGGATGGCTACACCTTC. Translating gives CASSPLELTVDGYTF. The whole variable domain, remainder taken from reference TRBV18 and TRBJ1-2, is NAGVMQNPRHLVRRRGQEARLRCSPMKGHSHVYWYRQLPEEGLKFMVYLQKENIIDESGMPKERFSAEFPKEGPSILRIQQVVRGDSAAYFCASSPLELTVDGYTFGSGTRLTVV.

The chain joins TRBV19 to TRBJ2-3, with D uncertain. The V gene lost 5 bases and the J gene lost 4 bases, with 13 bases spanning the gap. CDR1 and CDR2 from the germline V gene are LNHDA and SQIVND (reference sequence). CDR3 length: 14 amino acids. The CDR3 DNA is TGTGCCAGTAGTCCGGCTCCACCGCCAGATACGCAGTATTTT. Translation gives CASSPAPPPDTQYF.

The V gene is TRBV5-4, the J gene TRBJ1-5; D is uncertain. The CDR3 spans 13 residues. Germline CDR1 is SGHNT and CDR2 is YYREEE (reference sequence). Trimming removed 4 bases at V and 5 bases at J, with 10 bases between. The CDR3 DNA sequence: TGTGCCAGCAGCCTCGGACCCGATCAGCCCCAGCATTTT. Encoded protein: CASSLGPDQPQHF.

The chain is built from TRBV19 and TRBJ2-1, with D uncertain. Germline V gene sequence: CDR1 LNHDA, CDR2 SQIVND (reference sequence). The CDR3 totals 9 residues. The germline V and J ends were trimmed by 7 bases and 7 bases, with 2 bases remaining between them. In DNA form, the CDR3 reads TGTGCCAGTAAGAATGAGCAGTTCTTC. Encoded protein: CASKNEQFF.

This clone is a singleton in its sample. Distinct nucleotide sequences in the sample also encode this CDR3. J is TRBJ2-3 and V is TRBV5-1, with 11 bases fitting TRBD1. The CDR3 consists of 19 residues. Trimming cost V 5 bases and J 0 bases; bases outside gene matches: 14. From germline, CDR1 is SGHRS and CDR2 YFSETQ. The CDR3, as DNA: TGCGCCAGCAGGGGGCGTCCCGGGACAGGGGGTCCTAGCACAGATACGCAGTATTTT. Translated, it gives CASRGRPGTGGPSTDTQYF.

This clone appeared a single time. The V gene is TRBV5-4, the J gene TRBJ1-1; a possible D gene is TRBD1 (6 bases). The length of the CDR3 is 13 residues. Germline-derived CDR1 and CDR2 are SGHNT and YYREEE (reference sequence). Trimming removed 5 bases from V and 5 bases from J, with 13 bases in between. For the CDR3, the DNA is TGTGCCAGCAGTTCGGCAGGGGATACTGAAGCTTTCTTT. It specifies CASSSAGDTEAFF. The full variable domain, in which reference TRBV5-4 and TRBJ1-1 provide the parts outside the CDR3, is ETGVTQSPTHLIKTRGQQVTLRCSSQSGHNTVSWYQQALGQGPQFIFQYYREEENGRGNFPPRFSGLQFPNYSSELNVNALELDDSALYLCASSSAGDTEAFFGQGTRLTVV.

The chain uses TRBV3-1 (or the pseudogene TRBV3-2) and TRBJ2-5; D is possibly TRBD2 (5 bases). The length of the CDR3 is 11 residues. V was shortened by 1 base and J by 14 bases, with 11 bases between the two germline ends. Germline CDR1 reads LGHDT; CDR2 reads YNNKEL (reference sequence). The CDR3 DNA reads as TGTGCCAGCAGCCAAGCACTAGATCCCTACTTC. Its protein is CASSQALDPYF.

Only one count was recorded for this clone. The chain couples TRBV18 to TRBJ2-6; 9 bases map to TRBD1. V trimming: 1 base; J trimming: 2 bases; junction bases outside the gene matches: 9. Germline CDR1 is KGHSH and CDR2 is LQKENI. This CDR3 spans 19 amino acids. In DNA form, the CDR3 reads TGTGCCAGCTCACCACAAGCCCCGGGACAGGGAACTGGGGCCAACGTCCTGACTTTC. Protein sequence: CASSPQAPGQGTGANVLTF. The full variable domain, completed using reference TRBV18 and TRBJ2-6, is NAGVMQNPRHLVRRRGQEARLRCSPMKGHSHVYWYRQLPEEGLKFMVYLQKENIIDESGMPKERFSAEFPKEGPSILRIQQVVRGDSAAYFCASSPQAPGQGTGANVLTFGAGSRLTVL.

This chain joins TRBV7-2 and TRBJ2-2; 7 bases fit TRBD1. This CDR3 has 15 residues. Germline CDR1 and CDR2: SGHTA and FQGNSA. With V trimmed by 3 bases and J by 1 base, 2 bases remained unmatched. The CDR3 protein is CASSFNRGNTGELFF. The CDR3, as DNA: TGTGCCAGCAGCTTTAACAGGGGGAACACCGGGGAGCTGTTTTTT.

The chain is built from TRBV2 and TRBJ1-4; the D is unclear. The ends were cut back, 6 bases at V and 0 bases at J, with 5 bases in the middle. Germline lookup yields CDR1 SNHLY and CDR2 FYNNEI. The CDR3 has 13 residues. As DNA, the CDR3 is TGTGCCAGCAGGCTAGCAACTAATGAAAAACTGTTTTTT. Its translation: CASRLATNEKLFF.

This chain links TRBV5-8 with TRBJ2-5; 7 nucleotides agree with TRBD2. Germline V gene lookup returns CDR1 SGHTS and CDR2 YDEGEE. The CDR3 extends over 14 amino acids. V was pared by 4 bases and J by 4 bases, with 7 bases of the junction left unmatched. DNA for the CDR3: TGTGCCAGCAGCCATAGAGCGGGGTTAGAGACCCAGTACTTC. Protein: CASSHRAGLETQYF.

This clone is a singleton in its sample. In DNA, the CDR3 is TGTGCCAGCAGCCAAGAGCGAACAACTAACTATGGCTACACCTTC. Protein: CASSQERTTNYGYTF. The V call is TRBV4-2, the J call TRBJ1-2, with unresolved D. CDR3 size: 15 residues. Germline values: CDR1 LGHNA, CDR2 YNFKEQ. V lost 0 bases to trimming and J lost 0 bases, with 8 bases between them.

In DNA, the CDR3 is TGTGCCAGCAGTTCACGACACCAGCACACAGATACGCAGTATTTT. Translation: CASSSRHQHTDTQYF. This sequence joins TRBV28 and TRBJ2-3; unclear D gene. V dropped 4 bases and J dropped 2 bases, with 13 bases sitting between them. Per germline, CDR1 MDHEN and CDR2 SYDVKM. The CDR3 is 15 residues long.